The text below deals with one T cell receptor (beta chain). Its antigen is unidentified. The CDR3 covers 14 residues. V gave up 5 bases and J gave up 0 bases, with 10 bases separating them. Germline V gives CDR1 SGHVS, CDR2 FQNEAQ. Unique molecular identifiers were incorporated when the TCRbeta library was constructed. MiXCR was run by TCRdb on the PCR reads, yielding one entry per CDR3 protein. Among hundreds of thousands of distinct CDR3 sequences listed, roughly 16% were seen once. The sample is drawn from a study of T-cell reconstitution after alpha-beta-depleted transplantation in children. General study results and limits: As was reported, about two months after transplant, alpha-beta T cells came from several hundred expanded graft clones. One year after transplant, T-cell counts and diversity came mostly from newly produced T cells. High day-60 TCRbeta diversity in some patients came from surviving recipient T cells and thymic progenitors.

Sequenced material: PBMCs, mostly from graft donor cells, taken 360 days after TCRalphabeta/CD19-depleted stem cell transplant. The source is a male patient aged 2 to 10 who had a stem cell transplant for acute lymphoblastic leukemia, so the T cells may come from the graft donor. This chain connects TRBV7-8 to TRBJ1-1; D not resolved. Here the CDR3 DNA reads TGTGCCAGCAGCCCCATACAATTGAACACTGAAGCTTTCTTT. As protein: CASSPIQLNTEAFF.